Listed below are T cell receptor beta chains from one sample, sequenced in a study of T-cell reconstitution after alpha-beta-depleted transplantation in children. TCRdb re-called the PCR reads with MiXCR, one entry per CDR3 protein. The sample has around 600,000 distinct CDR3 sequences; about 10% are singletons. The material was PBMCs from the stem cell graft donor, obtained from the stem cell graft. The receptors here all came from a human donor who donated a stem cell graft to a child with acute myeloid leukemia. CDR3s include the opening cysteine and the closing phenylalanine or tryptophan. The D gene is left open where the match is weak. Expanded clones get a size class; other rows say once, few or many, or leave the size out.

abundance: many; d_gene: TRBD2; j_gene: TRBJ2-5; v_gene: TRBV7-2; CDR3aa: CASSSLGTSGQTQYF; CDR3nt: TGTGCCAGCAGCTCGTTGGGGACTAGCGGACAGACCCAGTACTTC
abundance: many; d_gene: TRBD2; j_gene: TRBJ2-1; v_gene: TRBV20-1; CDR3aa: CSARDLRAGGHYNEQFF; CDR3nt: TGCAGTGCTAGAGATCTTAGGGCGGGAGGGCACTACAATGAGCAGTTCTTC
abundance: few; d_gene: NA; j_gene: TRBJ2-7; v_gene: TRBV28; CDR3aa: CASSLLYWGGGSTFLF; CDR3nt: NA
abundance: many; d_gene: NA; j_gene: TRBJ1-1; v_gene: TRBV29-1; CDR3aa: CSARTGTNTEAFF; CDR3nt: TGCAGCGCCCGAACAGGTACGAACACTGAAGCTTTCTTT
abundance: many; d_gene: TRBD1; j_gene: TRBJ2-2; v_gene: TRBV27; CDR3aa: CASTGTGFDVTGELFF; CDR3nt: TGTGCCAGTACCGGGACAGGGTTTGATGTCACCGGGGAGCTGTTTTTT
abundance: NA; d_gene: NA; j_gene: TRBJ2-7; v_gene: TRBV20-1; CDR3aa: CSASDGGTSYEQYF; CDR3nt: TGCAGTGCTAGCGATGGGGGTACCTCCTACGAGCAGTACTTC
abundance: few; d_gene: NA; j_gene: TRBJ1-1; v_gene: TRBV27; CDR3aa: CASSQPGTAPIEAFF; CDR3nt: TGTGCCAGCAGTCAACCCGGGACGGCCCCCATTGAAGCTTTCTTT
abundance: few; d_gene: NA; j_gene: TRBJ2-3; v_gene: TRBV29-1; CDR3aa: CSGDLVAGTDTQYF; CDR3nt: TGCAGCGGGGACTTAGTCGCGGGCACAGATACGCAGTATTTT
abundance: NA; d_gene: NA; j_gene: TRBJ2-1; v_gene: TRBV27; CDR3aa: CASSVAPSSYNEQFF; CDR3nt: TGTGCCAGCAGCGTAGCGCCTAGCTCCTACAATGAGCAGTTCTTC
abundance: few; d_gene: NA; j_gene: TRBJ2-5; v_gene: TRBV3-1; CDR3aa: CASSQDPRTGRKQETQYF; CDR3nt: TGTGCCAGCAGCCAAGATCCTAGGACTGGAAGGAAACAAGAGACCCAGTACTTC
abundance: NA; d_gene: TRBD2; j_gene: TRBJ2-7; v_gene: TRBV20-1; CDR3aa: CSASDIAGRLYEQYF; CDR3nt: TGCAGTGCTAGCGACATAGCGGGACGTCTCTACGAGCAGTACTTC
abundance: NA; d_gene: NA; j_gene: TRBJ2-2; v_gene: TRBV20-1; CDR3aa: CSAYKSSGELFF; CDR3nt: TGCAGTGCCTACAAGTCAAGCGGGGAGCTGTTTTTT
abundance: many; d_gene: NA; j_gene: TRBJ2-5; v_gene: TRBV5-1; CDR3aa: CASSLGTAQETQYF; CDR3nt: TGCGCCAGCAGCTTGGGGACGGCCCAAGAGACCCAGTACTTC
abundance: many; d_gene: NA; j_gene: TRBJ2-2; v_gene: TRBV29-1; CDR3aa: CSVGGAGNHGELFF; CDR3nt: TGCAGCGTTGGGGGGGCCGGTAATCACGGGGAGCTGTTTTTT
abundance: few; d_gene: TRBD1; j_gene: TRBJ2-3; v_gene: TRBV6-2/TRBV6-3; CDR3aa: CASSLGQKGTDTQYF; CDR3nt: TGTGCCAGCAGTTTGGGACAGAAAGGCACAGATACGCAGTATTTT
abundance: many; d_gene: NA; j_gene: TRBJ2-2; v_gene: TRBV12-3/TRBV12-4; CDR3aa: CASREENTGELFF; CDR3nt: TGTGCCAGCAGGGAGGAAAACACCGGGGAGCTGTTTTTT
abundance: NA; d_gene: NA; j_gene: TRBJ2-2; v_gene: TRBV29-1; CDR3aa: CSVEGTGVTGELFF; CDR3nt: TGCAGCGTTGAAGGAACGGGGGTCACCGGGGAGCTGTTTTTT
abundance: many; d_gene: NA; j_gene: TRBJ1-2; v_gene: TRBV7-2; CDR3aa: CASSSTGRGPNYGYTF; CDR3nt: TGTGCCAGCAGCTCCACCGGGAGGGGCCCTAACTATGGCTACACCTTC
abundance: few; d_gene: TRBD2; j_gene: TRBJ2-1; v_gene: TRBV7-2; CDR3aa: CASSYAGTSGYNEQFF; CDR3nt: TGTGCCAGCAGCTACGCCGGGACTAGCGGTTACAATGAGCAGTTCTTC
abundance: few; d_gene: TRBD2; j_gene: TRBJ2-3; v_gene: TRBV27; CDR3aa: CASSYAAGLAGGTSTDTQYF; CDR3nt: TGTGCCAGCAGTTACGCAGCGGGACTAGCGGGAGGGACTAGCACAGATACGCAGTATTTT
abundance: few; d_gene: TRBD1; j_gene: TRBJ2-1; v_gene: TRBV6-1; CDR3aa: CASNPRRGLNIDNEQFF; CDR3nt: TGTGCCAGCAACCCGCGCAGGGGGCTCAACATCGACAATGAGCAGTTCTTC
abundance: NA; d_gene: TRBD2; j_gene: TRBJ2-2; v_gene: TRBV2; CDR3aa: CASRMTSGGAGELFF; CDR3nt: TGTGCCAGCAGAATGACTAGCGGGGGGGCCGGGGAGCTGTTTTTT
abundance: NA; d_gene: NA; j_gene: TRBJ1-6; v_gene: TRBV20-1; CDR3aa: CCARDGEQVGNSPLHF; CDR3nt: TGCTGTGCTAGAGATGGAGAGCAAGTGGGTAATTCACCCCTCCACTTT
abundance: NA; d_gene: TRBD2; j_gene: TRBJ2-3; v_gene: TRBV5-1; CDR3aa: CASSTGVLAGDRTDTQYF; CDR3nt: TGCGCCAGCAGCACCGGAGTACTAGCGGGAGATAGGACAGATACGCAGTATTTT
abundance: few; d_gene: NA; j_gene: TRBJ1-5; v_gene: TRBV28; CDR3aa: CASSLPTMGRNQPQHF; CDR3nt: TGTGCCAGCAGTCTTCCAACCATGGGACGCAATCAGCCCCAGCATTTT
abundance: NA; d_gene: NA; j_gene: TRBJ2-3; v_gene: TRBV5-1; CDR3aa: CASGTKGSGTDTQYF; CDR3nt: TGCGCCAGCGGCACTAAGGGTAGCGGCACAGATACGCAGTATTTT
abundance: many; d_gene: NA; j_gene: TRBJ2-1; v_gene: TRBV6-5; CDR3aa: CASSYSPGTEQFF; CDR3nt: TGTGCCAGCAGTTACTCCCCCGGGACTGAGCAGTTCTTC
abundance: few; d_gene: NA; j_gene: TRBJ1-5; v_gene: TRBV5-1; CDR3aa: CASSLGAGIPGGNQPQHF; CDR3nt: TGCGCCAGCAGCTTGGGGGCAGGGATCCCGGGTGGCAATCAGCCCCAGCATTTT
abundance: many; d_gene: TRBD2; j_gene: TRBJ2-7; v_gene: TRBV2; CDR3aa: CASRYPSGRYEQYF; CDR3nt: TGTGCCAGCAGGTACCCTAGCGGGAGGTACGAGCAGTACTTC
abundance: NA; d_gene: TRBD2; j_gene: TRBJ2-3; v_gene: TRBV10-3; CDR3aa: CAIGSGGQRTDTQYF; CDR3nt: TGTGCCATAGGGAGCGGGGGTCAGCGGACAGATACGCAGTATTTT
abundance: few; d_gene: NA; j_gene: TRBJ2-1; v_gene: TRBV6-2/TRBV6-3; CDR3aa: CASSYTGRGAYEQFF; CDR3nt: TGTGCCAGCAGTTATACCGGACGAGGGGCCTATGAGCAGTTCTTC
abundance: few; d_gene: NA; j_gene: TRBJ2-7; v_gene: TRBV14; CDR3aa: CASSQDPRAREQYF; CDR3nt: TGTGCCAGCAGCCAAGATCCGAGGGCTCGGGAGCAGTACTTC
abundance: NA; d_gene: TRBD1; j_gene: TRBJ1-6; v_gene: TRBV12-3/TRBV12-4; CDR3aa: CASTLGQHNSPLHF; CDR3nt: TGTGCCAGCACCCTGGGACAGCATAATTCACCCCTCCACTTT